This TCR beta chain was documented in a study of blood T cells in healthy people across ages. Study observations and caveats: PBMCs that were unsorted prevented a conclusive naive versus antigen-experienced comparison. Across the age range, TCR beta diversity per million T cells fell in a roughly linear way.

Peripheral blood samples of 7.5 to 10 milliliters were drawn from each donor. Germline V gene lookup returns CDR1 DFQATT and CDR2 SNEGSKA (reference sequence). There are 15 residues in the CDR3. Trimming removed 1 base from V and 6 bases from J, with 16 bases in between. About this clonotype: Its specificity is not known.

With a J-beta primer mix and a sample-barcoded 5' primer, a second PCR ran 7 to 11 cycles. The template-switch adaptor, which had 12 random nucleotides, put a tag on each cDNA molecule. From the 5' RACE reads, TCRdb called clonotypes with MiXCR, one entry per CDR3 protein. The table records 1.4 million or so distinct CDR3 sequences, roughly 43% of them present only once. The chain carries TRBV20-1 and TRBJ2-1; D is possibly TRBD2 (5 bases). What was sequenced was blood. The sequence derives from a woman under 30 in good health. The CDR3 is CSARGLRTSTNEQFF. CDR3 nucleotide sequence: TGCAGTGCTAGAGGTTTGCGGACTTCAACCAATGAGCAGTTCTTC.